What follows are 15 T cell receptor beta chains derived from one specimen sequenced in a study of blood T cell repertoires in COVID-19. Sequencing was performed with immunoSEQ multiplex PCR; in TCRdb, only in-frame clones are kept and a portion is missing. The data show 100,000 to 150,000 clones, with 70% to 90% seen just once and 1.5% held by the top ten. Specimen: peripheral blood. All receptors come from a human donor in a cohort sampled during active COVID-19.

The chain recombines TRBV18 with TRBJ2-5; 7 nucleotides match TRBD2. CDR3 length: 13 amino acids. J gave up 5 bases and V 3 bases, and 3 bases lay outside the gene matches. Germline V gene lookup returns CDR1 KGHSH and CDR2 LQKENI. The CDR3 coding sequence is TGTGCCAGCTCACCCCGGGGAGGGGAGACCCAGTACTTC. Translation: CASSPRGGETQYF.

V gene TRBV5-1 combines with J gene TRBJ2-7, with 7 bases aligning to TRBD2. Germline lookup yields CDR1 SGHRS and CDR2 YFSETQ. The junction had 7 bases not matched to a gene; V was cut back by 3 bases and J by 1 base. The CDR3 loop spans 15 amino acids. CDR3 DNA: TGCGCCAGCAGCTGGGCTCTAGCGGCGTCCTACGAGCAGTACTTC. It yields the protein CASSWALAASYEQYF.

V usage is TRBV4-1 and J usage is TRBJ2-3; TRBD1 is a possible D gene (6 bases). With 1 base removed from V and 5 bases from J, the gap between germline ends came to 13 bases. The CDR3 spans 15 residues. In germline, CDR1 is MGHRA, CDR2 YSYEKL. This CDR3 reads CASSQAGVGRDTQYF. The CDR3, as DNA: TGCGCCAGCAGCCAAGCAGGGGTTGGTAGAGATACGCAGTATTTT.

The chain joins TRBV20-1 to TRBJ1-1; no definite D call. This CDR3 region has 11 residues. CDR1 DFQATT and CDR2 SNEGSKA come from the germline V gene (reference sequence). The CDR3 DNA follows: TGCAGATCCGGGGATGGGACTGAAGCTTTCTTT. Its protein is CRSGDGTEAFF.

The rearrangement uses TRBV19 and TRBJ1-2, with D possibly being TRBD1 (5 bases). The germline gives CDR1 LNHDA, CDR2 SQIVND (reference sequence). Trimming pared 9 bases from V and 0 bases from J, leaving 11 bases between. The CDR3 is 13 amino acids. Here the CDR3 reads CASRDLSNYGYTF. In DNA, the CDR3 is TGTGCCAGCAGGGATTTGTCTAACTATGGCTACACCTTC.

This rearrangement joins TRBV3-1 (or the pseudogene TRBV3-2) to TRBJ1-4, with TRBD1 as a possible D gene (6 bases). The V gene lost 3 bases and the J gene lost 3 bases, with 14 bases spanning the gap. Germline V gives CDR1 LGHDT, CDR2 YNNKEL (reference sequence). The CDR3 is made up of 16 amino acids. The CDR3 DNA reads as TGTGCCAGCAGCCATGAACAGGGCGCGGCTAATGAAAAACTGTTTTTT. Amino acid sequence: CASSHEQGAANEKLFF.

J is TRBJ2-7 and V is TRBV18, with a possible D match to TRBD1 (5 bases). Trimming left V 3 bases short and J 5 bases short, with 14 bases between. This CDR3 is built from 14 residues. Looked up from germline, CDR1 is KGHSH and CDR2 is LQKENI. In DNA form, the CDR3 reads TGTGCCAGCTCACCGACCGAAATCAGGGACGAGCAGTACTTC. Amino acid sequence: CASSPTEIRDEQYF.

This chain uses TRBV9 with TRBJ2-3, with 9 bases matching TRBD2. The CDR3 is 15 amino acids. The ends lost 2 bases at V and 3 bases at J; junction bases unmatched: 4. The V gene's germline CDR1 is SGDLS and CDR2 YYNGEE. The CDR3, as DNA: TGTGCCAGCAGCGTTAGCGGGAGTCCGACAGATACGCAGTATTTT. Translation: CASSVSGSPTDTQYF.

The chain is built from TRBV14 and TRBJ1-1, with D perhaps TRBD1 (5 bases). This CDR3 is built from 15 residues. Trimming pared 0 bases from V and 4 bases from J, leaving 12 bases between. Germline V gene sequence: CDR1 SGHDN, CDR2 FVKESK. The CDR3 is CASSQEGVGITEAFF. In DNA form, the CDR3 reads TGTGCCAGCAGCCAAGAAGGGGTGGGGATCACTGAAGCTTTCTTT.

V gene TRBV10-2 combines with J gene TRBJ2-3, with 9 bases identical to TRBD2. The J segment lost 9 bases and the V segment lost 2 bases, leaving 6 bases of the junction unmatched. Germline V gene lookup returns CDR1 WSHSY and CDR2 SAAADI. This CDR3 has 14 residues. The CDR3 sequence: CASSERAGGATQYF. In DNA, the CDR3 is TGCGCCAGCAGTGAGAGAGCGGGGGGTGCAACGCAGTATTTT.

This chain joins TRBV28 and TRBJ2-7, with 9 positions matching TRBD1. CDR1 and CDR2 from the germline V gene are MDHEN and SYDVKM. This CDR3 comprises 14 residues. Trimming took 5 bases from V and 6 from J; bases not matched to a gene: 8. CDR3 in amino acids: CASSMGQGGGEQYF. The CDR3 coding sequence is TGTGCCAGCAGTATGGGACAGGGAGGGGGCGAGCAGTACTTC.

This rearrangement joins TRBV19 to TRBJ2-2; TRBD1 might be the D (5 bases). This CDR3 contains 12 residues. V lost 7 bases and J 6 bases, leaving 9 bases between the germline ends. Germline V gene lookup returns CDR1 LNHDA and CDR2 SQIVND (reference sequence). CDR3 loop: CASNQGSGELFF. The CDR3 DNA reads as TGTGCCAGTAATCAGGGCTCCGGGGAGCTGTTTTTT.

The J gene is TRBJ2-1, the V gene TRBV10-2; 8 nucleotides align to TRBD1. Germline CDR1 reads WSHSY; CDR2 reads SAAADI. The CDR3 spans 16 residues. V trimming: 8 bases; J trimming: 3 bases; junction bases outside the gene matches: 12. In nucleotides, the CDR3 is TGCGCCAGCGCCCGATTGGTTACAGGGGGCTACAATGAGCAGTTCTTC. Encoded protein: CASARLVTGGYNEQFF.

This clone occurred a few times. V and J are TRBV4-1 and TRBJ2-7; 12 nucleotides agree with TRBD2. CDR1 is MGHRA and CDR2 is YSYEKL in the germline V gene. V shed 4 bases and J 3 bases; nucleotides not matched to a gene: 4. This CDR3 spans 15 amino acids. Written as DNA, the CDR3 is TGCGCCAGCAGCCGGGCGACTAGCGGGGGCTACGAGCAGTACTTC. It encodes CASSRATSGGYEQYF.

The rearrangement uses TRBV2 and TRBJ1-3; TRBD1 is a possible D gene (6 bases). The germline V gene encodes CDR1 SNHLY and CDR2 FYNNEI. Trimming removed 6 bases at V and 4 bases at J, with 16 bases between. The CDR3 spans 15 residues. The CDR3: CASRPTGHLGNTIYF. The CDR3 DNA reads TGTGCCAGCAGACCCACAGGGCACTTAGGAAACACCATATATTTT.